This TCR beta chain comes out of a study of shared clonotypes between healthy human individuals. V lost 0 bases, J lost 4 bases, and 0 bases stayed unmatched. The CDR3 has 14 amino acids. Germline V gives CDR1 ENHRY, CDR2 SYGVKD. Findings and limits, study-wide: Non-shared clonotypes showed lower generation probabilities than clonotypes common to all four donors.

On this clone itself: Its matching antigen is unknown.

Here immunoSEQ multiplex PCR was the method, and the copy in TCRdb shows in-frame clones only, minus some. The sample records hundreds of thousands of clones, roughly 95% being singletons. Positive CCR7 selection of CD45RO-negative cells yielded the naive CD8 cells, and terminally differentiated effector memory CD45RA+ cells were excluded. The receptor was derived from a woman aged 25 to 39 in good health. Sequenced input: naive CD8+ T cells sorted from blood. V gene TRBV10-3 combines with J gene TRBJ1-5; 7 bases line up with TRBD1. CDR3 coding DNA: TGTGCCATCAGTGAGTCGACAGGGAATCAGCCCCAGCATTTT. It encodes CAISESTGNQPQHF.